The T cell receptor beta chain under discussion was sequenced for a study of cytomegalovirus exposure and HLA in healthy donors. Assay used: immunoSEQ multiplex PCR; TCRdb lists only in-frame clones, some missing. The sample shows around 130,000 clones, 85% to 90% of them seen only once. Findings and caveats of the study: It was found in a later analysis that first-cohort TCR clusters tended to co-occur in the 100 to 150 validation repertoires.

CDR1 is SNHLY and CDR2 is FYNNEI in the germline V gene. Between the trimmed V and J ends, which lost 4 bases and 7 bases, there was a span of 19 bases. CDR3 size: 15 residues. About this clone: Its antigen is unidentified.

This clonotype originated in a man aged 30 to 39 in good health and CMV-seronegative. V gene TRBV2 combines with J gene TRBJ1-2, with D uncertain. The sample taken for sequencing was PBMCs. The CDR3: CASSVSGTGFLGYTF. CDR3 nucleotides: TGTGCCAGCAGTGTTTCAGGAACGGGGTTCCTTGGCTACACCTTC. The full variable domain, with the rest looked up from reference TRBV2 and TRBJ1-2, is EPEVTQTPSHQVTQMGQEVILRCVPISNHLYFYWYRQILGQKVEFLVSFYNNEISEKSEIFDDQFSVERPDGSNFTLKIRSTKLEDSAMYFCASSVSGTGFLGYTFGSGTRLTVV.